This T cell receptor beta chain appears in the sequencing data of a study of identical twins. TCRdb passed the 5' RACE reads through MiXCR, listing each CDR3 protein once. The sample shows hundreds of thousands of distinct CDR3 sequences, 20% to 25% of them seen only once. V was trimmed by 2 bases and J by 5 bases, leaving 20 bases between them. The CDR3 runs to 17 residues. Per germline, CDR1 SEHNR and CDR2 FQNEAQ (reference sequence). Study findings and constraints: In monozygotic twins, models underestimated the sharing of out-of-frame TCR alpha.

Notes on this clonotype: Its antigen is undetermined.

The sample was also reused in another study, on T cells expressing NK-cell markers.

The rearrangement links TRBV7-9 to TRBJ2-3, with D possibly being TRBD2 (7 bases). Input material: CD4+ T cells sorted from blood. This receptor was taken from a woman aged 18-30 years in good health. CDR3 loop: CASSLRPGGQFGDTQYF. The CDR3 DNA reads TGTGCCAGCAGCTTACGGCCGGGAGGACAGTTCGGAGATACGCAGTATTTT.